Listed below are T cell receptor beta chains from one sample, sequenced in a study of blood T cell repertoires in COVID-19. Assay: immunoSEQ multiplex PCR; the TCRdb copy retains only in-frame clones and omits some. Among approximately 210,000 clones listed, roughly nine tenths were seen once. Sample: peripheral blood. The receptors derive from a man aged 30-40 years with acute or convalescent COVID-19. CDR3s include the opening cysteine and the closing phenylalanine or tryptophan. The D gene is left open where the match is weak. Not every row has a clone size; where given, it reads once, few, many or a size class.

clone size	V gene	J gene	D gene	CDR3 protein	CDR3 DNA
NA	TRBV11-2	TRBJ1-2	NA	CASSLGMASGHGYTF	TGTGCCAGCAGCTTAGGAATGGCGTCAGGCCATGGCTACACCTTC
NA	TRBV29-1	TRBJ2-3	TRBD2	CSVESAGVGTDTQYF	TGCAGCGTTGAATCAGCGGGAGTTGGCACAGATACGCAGTATTTT
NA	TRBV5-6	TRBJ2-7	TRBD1	CASSPLVGTGLYEQYF	TGTGCCAGCAGCCCCCTTGTCGGGACAGGGCTCTACGAGCAGTACTTC
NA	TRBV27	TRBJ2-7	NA	CASSPQGTNYEQYF	TGTGCCAGCAGTCCTCAGGGGACTAACTACGAGCAGTACTTC
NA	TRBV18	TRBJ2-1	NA	CASSPGGVVSVEFF	TGTGCCAGCTCACCAGGAGGGGTAGTCTCAGTTGAGTTCTTC
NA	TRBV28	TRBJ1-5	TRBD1	CASSFPGQGSNQPQHF	TGTGCCAGCAGTTTCCCAGGACAGGGTAGCAATCAGCCCCAGCATTTT
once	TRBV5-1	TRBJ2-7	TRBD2	CASSLASGGLYEQYF	TGCGCCAGCAGCTTGGCCAGCGGGGGCTTATACGAGCAGTACTTC
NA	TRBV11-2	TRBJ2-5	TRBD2	CASSRSGGASETQYF	TGTGCCAGCAGCAGAAGCGGGGGGGCGTCAGAGACCCAGTACTTC
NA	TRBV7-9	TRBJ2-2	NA	CASSLSGATGELFF	TGTGCCAGCAGCTTAAGCGGTGCCACCGGGGAGCTGTTTTTT
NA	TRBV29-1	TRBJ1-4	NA	CSVVTANEKLFF	TGCAGCGTTGTAACAGCTAATGAAAAACTGTTTTTT
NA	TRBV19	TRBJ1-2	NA	CASSWELHVPGYTF	TGTGCCAGTAGTTGGGAGCTTCACGTCCCTGGCTACACCTTC
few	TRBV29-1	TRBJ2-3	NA	CSVRTGTDTQYF	TGCAGCGTCCGGACAGGCACAGATACGCAGTATTTT
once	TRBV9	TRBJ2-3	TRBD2	CASSPRAGGRTDTQYF	TGTGCCAGCAGCCCCCGAGCGGGGGGGCGGACAGATACGCAGTATTTT
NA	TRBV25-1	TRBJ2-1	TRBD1	CASSEDRGSEFF	TGTGCCAGCAGTGAGGACAGGGGTTCGGAGTTCTTC
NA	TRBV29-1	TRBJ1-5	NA	CSVGEYSNQPQHF	TGCAGCGTTGGGGAGTATAGCAATCAGCCCCAGCATTTT
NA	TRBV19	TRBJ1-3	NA	CASRSGGSGNTIYF	TGTGCCAGTAGGTCCGGAGGCTCTGGAAACACCATATATTTT
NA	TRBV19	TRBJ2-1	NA	CASSPGSYNEQFF	TGTGCCAGTAGCCCGGGCTCCTACAATGAGCAGTTCTTC
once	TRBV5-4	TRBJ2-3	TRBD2	CASSRPGLAADTQYF	TGTGCCAGCAGCCGGCCGGGACTAGCGGCAGATACGCAGTATTTT
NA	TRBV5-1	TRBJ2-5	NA	CASSSVPPNVPEGALQYF	TGCGCCAGCAGCTCGGTCCCCCCGAACGTGCCCGAGGGCGCACTCCAGTACTTC
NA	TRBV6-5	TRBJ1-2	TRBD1	CASSPGQGRGYTF	TGTGCCAGCAGTCCAGGACAGGGACGCGGCTACACCTTC
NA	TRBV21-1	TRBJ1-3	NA	CAGRSGNTIYF	TGTGCCGGCCGTTCTGGAAACACCATATATTTT
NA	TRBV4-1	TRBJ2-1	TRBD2	CASSQDPGGYNEQFF	TGCGCCAGCAGCCAAGACCCGGGGGGGTACAATGAGCAGTTCTTC
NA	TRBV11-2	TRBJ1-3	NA	CASSFGSLGNTIYF	TGTGCCAGCAGCTTCGGGTCACTCGGAAACACCATATATTTT
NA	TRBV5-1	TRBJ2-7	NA	CASSSGRTEQYF	TGCGCCAGCAGCAGTGGCAGAACCGAGCAGTACTTC
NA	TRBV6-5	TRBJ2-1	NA	CASSYRDSGYDEQFF	TGTGCCAGCAGTTATCGGGACTCCGGATACGATGAGCAGTTCTTC
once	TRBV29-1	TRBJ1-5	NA	CSVRSGWSQPQHF	TGCAGCGTCCGTTCGGGGTGGAGCCAGCCCCAGCATTTT
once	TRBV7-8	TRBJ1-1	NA	CASSLQENTEAFF	TGTGCCAGCAGCTTACAGGAGAACACTGAAGCTTTCTTT
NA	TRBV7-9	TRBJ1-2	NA	CASSSDYYGYTF	TGTGCCAGCAGTTCCGACTACTATGGCTACACCTTC
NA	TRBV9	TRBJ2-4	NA	CASEAENIQYF	TGTGCCAGCGAGGCCGAAAACATTCAGTACTTC
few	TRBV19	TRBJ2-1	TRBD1	CASRSLVPRGRGDNEQFF	TGTGCCAGTAGGTCGCTCGTCCCCAGGGGGCGCGGGGACAATGAGCAGTTCTTC
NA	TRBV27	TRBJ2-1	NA	CASHPSGAPTYNEQFF	TGTGCCAGCCATCCGAGTGGGGCCCCTACCTACAATGAGCAGTTCTTC